A selection of T cell receptor beta chains follows, all from one sample in a study of shared clonotypes between healthy human individuals. Sequencing used immunoSEQ multiplex PCR; TCRdb keeps in-frame clones, though not all of them. This sample yields over a million clones, of which 96% are seen a single time; approximately 1.2% belongs to the top ten. Input material: naive CD4+ T cells sorted from blood. The receptor set was obtained from a man between 25 and 39 years old in good health. CDR3s include the opening cysteine and the closing phenylalanine or tryptophan. A D gene is named only where the DNA matches it firmly. Rows give clone size only sometimes, using once, few, many, or a class for an expanded clone.

v_call: TRBV11-2; d_call: TRBD1; j_call: TRBJ2-5; clone_size: -; cdr3_nt: TGTGCCAGCAGCACCCCCCGGGACAGACAAGAGACCCAGTACTTC; cdr3_aa: CASSTPRDRQETQYF
v_call: TRBV28; d_call: -; j_call: TRBJ1-5; clone_size: -; cdr3_nt: TGTGCCAGCAACAACGGTTGGGGTATCAATCAGCCCCAGCATTTT; cdr3_aa: CASNNGWGINQPQHF
v_call: TRBV25-1; d_call: -; j_call: TRBJ1-5; clone_size: -; cdr3_nt: TGTGCCAAGCAGGGGTTCTCCGGACAGCCCCAGCATTTT; cdr3_aa: CAKQGFSGQPQHF
v_call: TRBV28; d_call: -; j_call: TRBJ1-5; clone_size: -; cdr3_nt: TGTGCCAGCAGTTTCGGGATGGATTTCGTGCCCAAAAACGTGCCCCAGCATTTT; cdr3_aa: CASSFGMDFVPKNVPQHF
v_call: TRBV19; d_call: -; j_call: TRBJ2-7; clone_size: -; cdr3_nt: TGTGCCAGTAGTATAAGAGGGACGCACTACGAGCAGTACTTC; cdr3_aa: CASSIRGTHYEQYF
v_call: TRBV30; d_call: -; j_call: TRBJ1-5; clone_size: -; cdr3_nt: TGTGCCTGGGCGGGGGTTAGCAATCAGCCCCAGCATTTT; cdr3_aa: CAWAGVSNQPQHF
v_call: TRBV5-1; d_call: -; j_call: TRBJ1-3; clone_size: -; cdr3_nt: TGCGCCAGCAGCTTGGAGACCTCAGGGGCTGGAAACACCATATATTTT; cdr3_aa: CASSLETSGAGNTIYF
v_call: TRBV19; d_call: -; j_call: TRBJ2-3; clone_size: -; cdr3_nt: TGTGCCAGTCGCCCAAAGGGTAGCACAGATACGCAGTATTTT; cdr3_aa: CASRPKGSTDTQYF
v_call: TRBV4-1; d_call: -; j_call: TRBJ2-1; clone_size: -; cdr3_nt: TGCGCCAGCAGCCAAGCCCTCGGGGGCGGGGGTACCCCCGGCGCGTTCTTC; cdr3_aa: CASSQALGGGGTPGAFF
v_call: TRBV11-3; d_call: -; j_call: TRBJ2-2; clone_size: once; cdr3_nt: TGTGCCAGCAGCTTAGTCGACACAACGAACACCGGGGAGCTGTTTTTT; cdr3_aa: CASSLVDTTNTGELFF
v_call: TRBV28; d_call: -; j_call: TRBJ2-4; clone_size: once; cdr3_nt: TGTGCCAGCAGCCTGTACGAGGCAGCCAAAAACATTCAGTACTTC; cdr3_aa: CASSLYEAAKNIQYF
v_call: TRBV27; d_call: -; j_call: TRBJ2-3; clone_size: -; cdr3_nt: TGTGCCAGCAGTTTGGACCGGGGTATTGGCACAGATACGCAGTATTTT; cdr3_aa: CASSLDRGIGTDTQYF
v_call: TRBV15; d_call: -; j_call: TRBJ1-4; clone_size: -; cdr3_nt: TGTGCCACCAGCCCTTCTCGAGGGCGTCGAAAACTGTTTTTT; cdr3_aa: CATSPSRGRRKLFF
v_call: TRBV29-1; d_call: -; j_call: TRBJ2-5; clone_size: -; cdr3_nt: TGCAGCGTACAGAATTCCCAAGAGACCCAGTACTTC; cdr3_aa: CSVQNSQETQYF
v_call: TRBV12-5; d_call: -; j_call: TRBJ1-1; clone_size: -; cdr3_nt: TGTGCTAGTGGTCCCCTCATGGCGGGGGTCACTGAAGCTTTCTTT; cdr3_aa: CASGPLMAGVTEAFF
v_call: TRBV27; d_call: -; j_call: TRBJ1-6; clone_size: -; cdr3_nt: TGTGCCAGCAGTTTATCATCCGGGCCCCCAAATTCACCCCTCCACTTT; cdr3_aa: CASSLSSGPPNSPLHF
v_call: TRBV19; d_call: -; j_call: TRBJ1-4; clone_size: -; cdr3_nt: TGTGCCAGTACCGCGACAGGAGAGGTGGAAAAACTGTTTTTT; cdr3_aa: CASTATGEVEKLFF
v_call: TRBV7-2; d_call: -; j_call: TRBJ1-1; clone_size: -; cdr3_nt: TGTGCCAGCAGCGCCTATTTGGGGTCGGGAACCACTGAAGCTTTCTTT; cdr3_aa: CASSAYLGSGTTEAFF
v_call: TRBV18; d_call: -; j_call: TRBJ1-5; clone_size: once; cdr3_nt: TGTGCCAGCTCACTTAAGACCAATCAGCCCCAGCATTTT; cdr3_aa: CASSLKTNQPQHF
v_call: TRBV5-6; d_call: -; j_call: TRBJ2-7; clone_size: -; cdr3_nt: TGTGCCAGCAGCCCTCTGCGGGATATCTACGAGCAGTACTTC; cdr3_aa: CASSPLRDIYEQYF
v_call: TRBV19; d_call: -; j_call: TRBJ2-7; clone_size: -; cdr3_nt: TGTGCCAGTAGTTCGACGGGGGTCAGGTACGAGCAGTACTTC; cdr3_aa: CASSSTGVRYEQYF
v_call: TRBV5-6; d_call: TRBD1; j_call: TRBJ2-1; clone_size: -; cdr3_nt: TGTGCCAGCAGCTTGGGGGACAGGGCTAATGAGCAGTTCTTC; cdr3_aa: CASSLGDRANEQFF
v_call: TRBV25-1; d_call: -; j_call: TRBJ1-2; clone_size: once; cdr3_nt: TGTGCCAGCAGTGGTGGGAGTTATGGCTACACCTTC; cdr3_aa: CASSGGSYGYTF
v_call: TRBV19; d_call: TRBD1; j_call: TRBJ1-5; clone_size: -; cdr3_nt: TGTGCCAGTAGTAGAGAACAGGGGGCTGGCAATCAGCCCCAGCATTTT; cdr3_aa: CASSREQGAGNQPQHF
v_call: TRBV4-1; d_call: -; j_call: TRBJ2-2; clone_size: -; cdr3_nt: TGCGCCAGCAGCCAGAGAGGGGGGGCGTACACCGGGGAGCTGTTTTTT; cdr3_aa: CASSQRGGAYTGELFF
v_call: TRBV5-1; d_call: -; j_call: TRBJ2-3; clone_size: -; cdr3_nt: TGCGCCAGCAGCTTTAGGACCCTAGCGTCATCAAGGGATACGCAGTATTTT; cdr3_aa: CASSFRTLASSRDTQYF
v_call: TRBV7-8; d_call: -; j_call: TRBJ2-2; clone_size: -; cdr3_nt: TGTGCCAGCAGCCTTAGAGTAGCGGTGTACGTTACCGGGGAGCTGTTTTTT; cdr3_aa: CASSLRVAVYVTGELFF
v_call: TRBV6-1; d_call: -; j_call: TRBJ2-2; clone_size: -; cdr3_nt: TGTGCCAGCGTCCGCGGGAACGCCGGGGAGCTGTTTTTT; cdr3_aa: CASVRGNAGELFF
v_call: TRBV18; d_call: TRBD1; j_call: TRBJ2-1; clone_size: -; cdr3_nt: TGTGCCAGCTCACCACAAGGCAGGGGGCTGGGTGAGCAGTTCTTC; cdr3_aa: CASSPQGRGLGEQFF
v_call: TRBV19; d_call: TRBD1; j_call: TRBJ2-7; clone_size: -; cdr3_nt: TGTGCCAGTAGTATTCGACAGGGGCTGCCCTACGAGCAGTACTTC; cdr3_aa: CASSIRQGLPYEQYF
v_call: TRBV28; d_call: TRBD1; j_call: TRBJ1-5; clone_size: -; cdr3_nt: TGTGCCAGCCTCCCCTACGGGCAGGGGGGGAATCAGCCCCAGCATTTT; cdr3_aa: CASLPYGQGGNQPQHF
v_call: TRBV7-2; d_call: -; j_call: TRBJ2-7; clone_size: -; cdr3_nt: TGTGCCAGCACCTCGCTTACGTGGGGGGAGCAGTACTTC; cdr3_aa: CASTSLTWGEQYF
v_call: TRBV29-1; d_call: -; j_call: TRBJ2-7; clone_size: -; cdr3_nt: TGCAGCGTTGAAGATCCGGGGTCAGGCTACGAGCAGTACTTC; cdr3_aa: CSVEDPGSGYEQYF
v_call: TRBV29-1; d_call: -; j_call: TRBJ2-3; clone_size: -; cdr3_nt: TGCAGCGTTGACCAGAGCAAAGATACGCAGTATTTT; cdr3_aa: CSVDQSKDTQYF
v_call: TRBV5-5; d_call: TRBD2; j_call: TRBJ2-7; clone_size: -; cdr3_nt: TGTGCCAGCAGCCGACTAGCGGGAGCTTTCTACGAGCAGTACTTC; cdr3_aa: CASSRLAGAFYEQYF
v_call: TRBV6-5; d_call: -; j_call: TRBJ1-2; clone_size: -; cdr3_nt: TGTGCCAGCAGTTACTCGAGAAGGGACGGCTACACCTTC; cdr3_aa: CASSYSRRDGYTF
v_call: TRBV7-8; d_call: TRBD2; j_call: TRBJ2-2; clone_size: -; cdr3_nt: TGTGCCAGCAGCTTAGTCGGGGGGGTCGGCACCGGGGAGCTGTTTTTT; cdr3_aa: CASSLVGGVGTGELFF
v_call: TRBV5-6; d_call: -; j_call: TRBJ2-1; clone_size: -; cdr3_nt: TGTGCCAGCAGCTTGAGAGCTAGTTTGAATGAGCAGTTCTTC; cdr3_aa: CASSLRASLNEQFF
v_call: TRBV28; d_call: -; j_call: TRBJ1-5; clone_size: -; cdr3_nt: TGTGCCGGCAATTCAGGGGATCAGCCCCAGCATTTT; cdr3_aa: CAGNSGDQPQHF
v_call: TRBV4-3; d_call: -; j_call: TRBJ2-3; clone_size: -; cdr3_nt: TGCGCCAGCAGCCAAGATCGGCAGGGTGGGAGCACAGATACGCAGTATTTT; cdr3_aa: CASSQDRQGGSTDTQYF